These 21 T cell receptor beta chains share one sample of origin, sequenced in a study of metastatic and nonmetastatic thyroid tumors. TCRdb reanalyzed the PCR reads with MiXCR. The sample has 15,000 to 20,000 clones; less than 25% are singletons. No treatment of any kind had been given to any patient before thyroid surgery. The sample taken for sequencing was tumor tissue. Receptors were obtained from a female donor with papillary thyroid cancer or a benign thyroid nodule (not recorded which). Some clones in this sample may be carry-over from other donors' samples.

The table lists this clone with many counts. The CDR3 DNA reads as TGTGCCAGCAGATTGGGCCGAAGCTCTGGGGCCAACGTCCTGACTTTC. Its translation is CASRLGRSSGANVLTF. The chain has TRBV2 and TRBJ2-6, with no clear D. The CDR3 is 16 residues long. Trimming pared 6 bases from V and 0 bases from J, leaving 12 bases between. CDR1 is SNHLY and CDR2 is FYNNEI in the germline V gene.

The genes are TRBV5-5 and TRBJ1-1, with D possibly being TRBD1 (6 bases). This CDR3 spans 15 amino acids. Trimming removed 0 bases at V and 5 bases at J, with 14 bases between. Germline-derived CDR1 and CDR2 are SGHKS and YYEKEE (reference sequence). The CDR3 nucleotides are TGTGCCAGCAGCTTGGCAGGGGATGGGGTGACTGAAGCTTTCTTT. This translates into CASSLAGDGVTEAFF.

The gene calls are TRBV9 and TRBJ2-3; TRBD2 aligns across 10 bases. J gave up 3 bases and V 0 bases, and 10 bases lay outside the gene matches. Germline V gene sequence: CDR1 SGDLS, CDR2 YYNGEE. This CDR3 spans 18 amino acids. The CDR3 DNA follows: TGTGCCAGCAGCGTAGGGGCAGCGGGAGGGCCTAGTACAGATACGCAGTATTTT. It translates to CASSVGAAGGPSTDTQYF.

This clone came up a few times. The rearrangement links TRBV6-2 or TRBV6-3 to TRBJ2-1; 9 nucleotides line up with TRBD2. J lost 5 bases, V lost 5 bases, and 4 bases had no gene match. Per germline, CDR1 MNHEY and CDR2 SVGEGT. The CDR3 is 14 residues long. CDR3 nucleotide sequence: TGTGCCAGCAGTGAGCGGGAGGCCCACAATGAGCAGTTCTTC. Translated: CASSEREAHNEQFF.

By share, this clone ranks as medium-sized. The chain links TRBV15 to TRBJ2-4, with no clear D. Per germline, CDR1 LNHNV and CDR2 YYDKDF (reference sequence). V was shortened by 2 bases and J by 6 bases, with 11 bases between the two germline ends. The CDR3 sequence is 14 residues long. The CDR3 sequence is CATSRTGPSNIQYF. The CDR3 nucleotides read TGTGCCACCAGCAGAACCGGGCCGTCAAACATTCAGTACTTC.

In this sample, this clone turned up a few times. For the CDR3, the DNA is TGTGCCAGCAGCCTGTCTGGGGCCAACGTCCTGACTTTC. This codes for CASSLSGANVLTF. The chain recombines TRBV27 with TRBJ2-6, with D hard to call. The CDR3 length is 13 residues. Trimming removed 6 bases at V and 1 base at J, with 4 bases between. Germline lookup yields CDR1 MNHEY and CDR2 SMNVEV (reference sequence). Full variable domain (outside the CDR3, taken from reference TRBV27 and TRBJ2-6): EAQVTQNPRYLITVTGKKLTVTCSQNMNHEYMSWYRQDPGLGLRQIYYSMNVEVTDKGDVPEGYKVSRKEKRNFPLILESPSPNQTSLYFCASSLSGANVLTFGAGSRLTVL.

This clone showed up many times. The chain recombines TRBV9 with TRBJ2-1; D is unresolved. Germline values: CDR1 SGDLS, CDR2 YYNGEE. Trimming shortened V by 0 bases and J by 2 bases, and 9 bases separated the two germline ends. The CDR3 runs to 15 residues. The CDR3: CASSVGPPPYNEQFF. The CDR3 nucleotides are TGTGCCAGCAGCGTAGGGCCACCCCCCTACAATGAGCAGTTCTTC.

In this sample, this clone turned up many times. The chain has TRBV20-1 and TRBJ2-7; TRBD2 matches 7 bases. The germline gives CDR1 DFQATT, CDR2 SNEGSKA (reference sequence). The junction had 13 bases not matched to a gene; V was cut back by 5 bases and J by 3 bases. This CDR3 spans 15 amino acids. As DNA, the CDR3 is TGCAGTGCTTGGAATACCGGGACTAACTACTACGAGCAGTACTTC. This translates into CSAWNTGTNYYEQYF.

This clone has a handful of counts. This could be a read error, since a much larger clone is one nucleotide away. This sample includes further DNA sequences coding for the same CDR3. This rearrangement joins TRBV5-1 to TRBJ2-3; 8 nucleotides line up with TRBD1. This CDR3 comprises 16 residues. The V and J ends lost 0 bases and 5 bases, in that order; junction bases with no gene match: 8. Germline V gene lookup returns CDR1 SGHRS and CDR2 YFSETQ. CDR3: CASSLGSGGAKDTQYF. CDR3 coding DNA: TGCGCCAGCAGCTTGGGCTCAGGGGGCGCGAAAGATACGCAGTATTTT.

This clone occurred many times. CDR3 protein: CSVASGDGGETQYF. CDR3 sequence (DNA): TGCAGCGTTGCCTCCGGGGACGGTGGGGAGACCCAGTACTTC. J is TRBJ2-5 and V is TRBV29-1; D possibly matches TRBD1 or TRBD2 (5 bases each). Deletions cut 4 bases from V and 5 bases from J, with 17 bases between. The germline gives CDR1 SQVTM, CDR2 ANQGSEA. The CDR3 has 14 residues.

There are a few counts of this clone. V usage is TRBV6-2 or TRBV6-3 and J usage is TRBJ1-2, with unresolved D. Per the germline V gene, CDR1 is MNHEY and CDR2 is SVGEGT. Trimming stripped 4 bases from V and 6 bases from J, with 6 bases between. This CDR3 is 11 amino acids long. DNA of the CDR3: TGTGCCAGCAGTTTCCCTGATGGCTACACCTTC. Translating gives CASSFPDGYTF.

This clone has a count of ten or more. The chain joins TRBV19 to TRBJ2-2; 7 bases match TRBD1. The V gene end was trimmed by 8 bases and the J gene end by 5 bases; junction bases not matched to a gene: 14. Germline assignment: CDR1 LNHDA and CDR2 SQIVND (reference sequence). This CDR3 has 16 residues. The CDR3 sequence: CASGDRARGWTGELFF. CDR3 DNA: TGTGCCAGTGGAGACAGGGCCAGGGGCTGGACCGGGGAGCTGTTTTTT.

This clone was seen at least ten times. A read error is possible here, since a much larger clone lies one base away. The V call is TRBV5-5, the J call TRBJ2-1; weak D call: TRBD1 (6 bases). The CDR3 extends over 15 amino acids. V was pared by 3 bases and J by 12 bases, with 22 bases between. The germline V gene encodes CDR1 SGHKS and CDR2 YYEKEE (reference sequence). The CDR3 reads CASSSLGTNSHGQFF. In DNA, the CDR3 is TGTGCCAGCAGCTCCCTCGGGACAAATTCACATGGGCAGTTCTTC.

The chain links TRBV6-5 to TRBJ1-4, with D unclear. V lost 6 bases, J lost 1 base, and 6 bases lay in between. This CDR3 is 13 amino acids long. Germline loops: CDR1 MNHEY, CDR2 SVGAGI. In nucleotides, the CDR3 is TGTGCCAGCAGAGGAGGAACTAATGAAAAACTGTTTTTT. Translating it yields CASRGGTNEKLFF.

This clone was observed at least ten times. V is TRBV9 and J is TRBJ2-6; D is ambiguous. V shed 2 bases and J shed 4 bases, with 4 bases lying between them. The CDR3 covers 13 residues. Germline V gene lookup returns CDR1 SGDLS and CDR2 YYNGEE. The DNA for the CDR3 is TGTGCCAGCAGCGTCGCCGGGGCCAACGTCCTGACTTTC. This encodes CASSVAGANVLTF.

This clone was detected only a few times. Being one base from a much bigger clone, this may be a read error. The V and J genes are TRBV11-3 and TRBJ2-1; no clear D gene. Germline CDR1 reads SGHNT; CDR2 reads YENEEA. The V end lost 2 bases, the J end lost 9 bases, and 5 bases lay between the germline ends. The CDR3 is 11 residues long. The CDR3 bases are TGTGCCAGCAGCTTATGCATTGAGCAGTTCTTC. Its protein product is CASSLCIEQFF. Combining the CDR3 with reference TRBV11-3 and TRBJ2-1 gives the whole variable domain EAGVVQSPRYKIIEKKQPVAFWCNPISGHNTLYWYLQNLGQGPELLIRYENEEAVDDSQLPKDRFSAERLKGVDSTLKIQPAELGDSAVYLCASSLCIEQFFGPGTRLTVL.

This clone has at least ten counts. The J gene is TRBJ2-5, the V gene TRBV5-1; D possibly uses TRBD1 or TRBD2 (6 bases each). V lost 1 base to trimming and J lost 3 bases, with 13 bases between them. CDR1 is SGHRS and CDR2 is YFSETQ in the germline V gene. The CDR3 is 15 residues long. The CDR3 is CASSLNIGGEETQYF. CDR3 nucleotides: TGCGCCAGCAGCTTGAATATCGGGGGCGAAGAGACCCAGTACTTC.

This clone has a count of ten or more. The V call is TRBV19, the J call TRBJ1-2; D unresolved. Germline-derived CDR1 and CDR2 are LNHDA and SQIVND (reference sequence). This CDR3 comprises 12 residues. V was cut by 7 bases and J by 4 bases, with 10 bases left in between. The CDR3 protein is CASKRKIYGYTF. CDR3 DNA sequence: TGTGCCAGTAAACGGAAAATCTATGGCTACACCTTC.

This chain connects TRBV6-2 or TRBV6-3 to TRBJ1-1, with unresolved D. The CDR3 spans 14 residues. Looked up from germline, CDR1 is MNHEY and CDR2 is SVGEGT. The V gene lost 0 bases and the J gene lost 5 bases, with 10 bases spanning the gap. The CDR3 loop is CASSYSGSWTEAFF. The CDR3, as DNA: TGTGCCAGCAGTTACTCGGGCAGTTGGACTGAAGCTTTCTTT.

This clone has at least ten counts. CDR3 residues: CASSQGETSGSEDTQYF. Written as DNA, the CDR3 is TGTGCCAGCAGCCAAGGTGAAACTAGCGGGAGTGAAGATACGCAGTATTTT. The gene calls are TRBV3-1 and TRBJ2-3, with 11 bases fitting TRBD2. The CDR3 extends over 17 amino acids. V shed 1 base and J 5 bases; nucleotides not matched to a gene: 8. CDR1 and CDR2 (germline): LGHDT, YNNKEL (reference sequence).

This clone was recorded at least ten times. This chain links TRBV5-1 with TRBJ2-7; 8 nucleotides align to TRBD2. CDR3 length: 14 residues. Germline CDR1 and CDR2: SGHRS and YFSETQ. The V and J ends lost 3 bases and 0 bases, in that order; junction bases with no gene match: 2. The CDR3 sequence is CASSSGGGSYEQYF. In nucleotides, the CDR3 is TGCGCCAGCAGCTCGGGGGGGGGCTCCTACGAGCAGTACTTC.